The present entry profiles one T cell receptor (beta chain) with its context. The target antigen is unknown. Produced via immunoSEQ multiplex PCR; TCRdb's table is partial and in-frame only. The table includes 9,000 to 10,000 clones, approximately 78% detected once. The sample is drawn from a study of T cells after posttransplantation cyclophosphamide. Overall study results and limits: Tissue-infiltrating T cells from skin or gut overlapped little with blood T cells. Recipient CMV seropositivity and CMV reactivation strongly tracked TRB clonality. Donor-recipient repertoire similarity was low at 1-2 months, rising over year one.

Treatment was busulfan-fludarabine conditioning, a marrow graft, and cyclophosphamide on days +3 and +4. This TCR derives from a female patient aged 35 to 55 who received an allogeneic stem cell transplant from a related donor, was CMV-positive, and had no GVHD. T cells may partly derive from the graft donor. The sample in question was PBMCs, obtained about 1,900 days after a stem cell transplant with posttransplant cyclophosphamide.

The CDR3 region is CASQGAGSAGELFF. The CDR3, as DNA: TGTGCCAGCCAGGGGGCAGGTAGCGCCGGGGAGCTGTTTTTT. This chain links TRBV27 with TRBJ2-2; 8 bases fit TRBD1. Trimming at V came to 8 bases and at J to 6 bases, leaving 8 bases not matched to a gene. Germline V gene lookup returns CDR1 MNHEY and CDR2 SMNVEV (reference sequence). The CDR3 sequence is 14 residues long.